What follows are 19 T cell receptor beta chains derived from one specimen sequenced in a study of T cell clonotyping in hematopoietic cell transplantation (dated by TCRdb to the early 2020s). What this sample's time point label stands for: 30 days after allo-HCT. The library was produced with the immunoSEQ multiplex PCR assay. TCRdb retrieved this table from immuneACCESS and kept in-frame rearrangements only. Not all clones are present; in checked studies, unresolved V genes account for under half, and no reason is known for the remainder. This sample lists over 6,000 clones; roughly 98% were detected once. The top ten clonotypes cover under 0.65% of the sample. Material: PBMCs, obtained 30 days after allogeneic stem cell transplant. These receptors came from a male patient aged 55 to 69 who had an allogeneic stem cell transplant from a related donor, so the T cells may come from the graft donor. Some clones in this sample may be carry-over from other donors' samples.

V gene TRBV7-2 combines with J gene TRBJ2-1, with unresolved D. The CDR3 has 13 residues. Germline V gene sequence: CDR1 SGHTA, CDR2 FQGNSA. The V end was cut by 5 bases, the J end by 5 bases, with 10 bases between. Here the CDR3 reads CASSGKLHNEQFF. CDR3 in DNA: TGTGCCAGCAGCGGAAAGCTTCACAATGAGCAGTTCTTC.

The DNA for the CDR3 is TGTGCCAGCAGTTTAACGGGTAATGCCTACGAGCAGTACTTC. Its protein product is CASSLTGNAYEQYF. The V and J genes are TRBV6-6 and TRBJ2-7; D remains ambiguous. V lost 4 bases and J 2 bases, leaving 12 bases between the germline ends. CDR1 is MNHNY, CDR2 SVGAGI, per germline (reference sequence). This CDR3 contains 14 residues.

The V gene is TRBV11-2, the J gene TRBJ1-6, with TRBD1 matching over 7 bases. The V gene's germline CDR1 is SGHAT and CDR2 FQNNGV. The junction had 7 bases not matched to a gene; V was cut back by 6 bases and J by 5 bases. CDR3 length: 15 amino acids. The CDR3 loop is CASRHSGTDNSPLHF. Here the CDR3 DNA reads TGTGCCAGCAGACACTCCGGGACAGATAATTCACCCCTCCACTTT.

V gene TRBV6-5 combines with J gene TRBJ1-1; D possibly corresponds to TRBD1 (6 bases). Germline assignment: CDR1 MNHEY and CDR2 SVGAGI. The CDR3 has 15 amino acids. The V end lost 7 bases, the J end lost 2 bases, and 17 bases lay between the germline ends. CDR3 DNA: TGTGCCAGCAACGATCCCCGGGACATCAACACTGAAGCTTTCTTT. Translation gives CASNDPRDINTEAFF.

This clone was seen just once. This chain joins TRBV6-1 and TRBJ1-1; a weak D match, TRBD1 (5 bases). The V gene lost 6 bases and the J gene lost 0 bases, with 14 bases spanning the gap. The CDR3 spans 15 residues. Germline V lookup: CDR1 MNHNS, CDR2 SASEGT. The DNA of the CDR3 is TGTGCCAGCAGAGGAGTGAGGGGCATGAACACTGAAGCTTTCTTT. Protein product: CASRGVRGMNTEAFF.

The chain is built from TRBV6-5 and TRBJ1-2; TRBD1 matches at 9 bases. Germline V CDR1 and CDR2: MNHEY, SVGAGI. The CDR3 covers 14 residues. V lost 7 bases and J lost 6; bases outside the gene matches: 9. In nucleotides, the CDR3 is TGTGCCAGCACCTCCGGGACAGGGTCGCATGGCTACACCTTC. Translated: CASTSGTGSHGYTF.

The gene calls are TRBV4-3 and TRBJ1-3; D gene ambiguous. The germline CDR1 and CDR2 sequences are LGHNA and YSLEER. Trimming stripped 0 bases from V and 0 bases from J, with 12 bases between. The CDR3 consists of 17 residues. In DNA form, the CDR3 reads TGCGCCAGCAGCCAAGATAGTTTTTGGGCCTCTGGAAACACCATATATTTT. This encodes CASSQDSFWASGNTIYF.

The chain couples TRBV7-2 to TRBJ2-7; D not certain. The CDR3 covers 15 residues. Deletions cut 5 bases from V and 0 bases from J, with 14 bases between. CDR1 and CDR2 from the germline V gene are SGHTA and FQGNSA. The CDR3 DNA is TGTGCCAGCAGCCCCAAGCGCCTCAGCTCCTACGAGCAGTACTTC. It codes for CASSPKRLSSYEQYF.

V is TRBV28 and J is TRBJ1-1; tentatively, D is TRBD1 (5 bases). Germline CDR1 MDHEN, CDR2 SYDVKM. The CDR3 consists of 14 residues. V was clipped by 3 bases and J by 1 base, with 9 bases between them. CDR3 loop: CASSLGVPNTEAFF. The CDR3 DNA reads as TGTGCCAGCAGTTTGGGGGTCCCGAACACTGAAGCTTTCTTT.

The rearrangement joins TRBV30 to TRBJ2-7; TRBD2 matches 7 bases. This CDR3 region has 13 residues. With 4 bases clipped from V and 2 bases from J, the junction kept 5 bases outside the gene matches. The germline V gene has CDR1 GTSNPN and CDR2 SVGIG (reference sequence). CDR3 sequence reads: CAWTPGGTYEQYF. The CDR3 nucleotides are TGTGCCTGGACCCCCGGGGGGACCTACGAGCAGTACTTC.

The chain is built from TRBV5-1 and TRBJ1-2; D is unclear. Germline V gene lookup returns CDR1 SGHRS and CDR2 YFSETQ. The CDR3 spans 14 residues. V shed 5 bases and J shed 4 bases, with 15 bases lying between them. CDR3 protein: CASRNATLSYGYTF. The CDR3 DNA reads as TGCGCCAGCAGGAACGCAACACTAAGCTATGGCTACACCTTC.

The rearrangement uses TRBV6-6 and TRBJ1-5, with no clear D. From germline, CDR1 is MNHNY and CDR2 SVGAGI (reference sequence). This CDR3 comprises 15 residues. The V end was cut by 1 base, the J end by 7 bases, with 14 bases between. CDR3 protein: CASSYFRQLGQPQHF. The CDR3 DNA reads TGTGCCAGCAGTTACTTCAGACAATTGGGACAGCCCCAGCATTTT.

The count of this clone is one. J is TRBJ1-4 and V is TRBV11-2, with 7 bases identical to TRBD1. Per the germline V gene, CDR1 is SGHAT and CDR2 is FQNNGV. V lost 2 bases and J lost 8; bases outside the gene matches: 5. This CDR3 has 14 amino acids. The CDR3 coding sequence is TGTGCCAGCAGCTTAACAGGGGCAGGGGAAAAACTGTTTTTT. This gives the protein CASSLTGAGEKLFF.

V usage is TRBV7-2 and J usage is TRBJ2-7, with 11 positions matching TRBD2. Trimming cost V 5 bases and J 2 bases; bases outside gene matches: 5. The CDR3 sequence is 15 residues long. The germline CDR1 and CDR2 sequences are SGHTA and FQGNSA. For the CDR3, the DNA is TGTGCCAGCAGCCCGACTAGCGGGACGCCCTACGAGCAGTACTTC. It codes for CASSPTSGTPYEQYF.

This chain uses TRBV19 with TRBJ1-3; D not resolved. CDR1 and CDR2 from the germline V gene are LNHDA and SQIVND (reference sequence). This CDR3 is 15 amino acids long. Between the trimmed V and J ends, which lost 6 bases and 4 bases, there was a span of 16 bases. CDR3 residues: CASSKPGSWGNTIYF. In nucleotides, the CDR3 is TGTGCCAGTAGCAAACCGGGCTCCTGGGGAAACACCATATATTTT.

V usage is TRBV2 and J usage is TRBJ1-4, with D unclear. The CDR3 covers 13 residues. The V end lost 0 bases, the J end lost 8 bases, and 7 bases lay between the germline ends. The germline CDR1 and CDR2 sequences are SNHLY and FYNNEI. The CDR3 is CASSEALGEKLFF. Here the CDR3 DNA reads TGTGCCAGCAGTGAAGCTCTGGGGGAAAAACTGTTTTTT.

The V and J genes are TRBV10-3 and TRBJ1-2; no reliable D call. V shed 4 bases and J shed 2 bases, with 8 bases lying between them. The CDR3 loop spans 13 amino acids. Germline V gene sequence: CDR1 ENHRY, CDR2 SYGVKD. The CDR3 protein is CAISADENYGYTF. The CDR3 DNA reads as TGTGCCATCAGTGCGGACGAGAACTATGGCTACACCTTC.

V and J are TRBV9 and TRBJ2-7; 7 nucleotides align to TRBD1. Trimming took 3 bases from V and 5 from J; bases not matched to a gene: 14. There are 16 residues in the CDR3. In germline, CDR1 is SGDLS, CDR2 YYNGEE. CDR3 nucleotide sequence: TGTGCCAGCAGCGCCAACCTATGGACAGGCCCCAACGAGCAGTACTTC. Protein: CASSANLWTGPNEQYF.

This chain connects TRBV7-2 to TRBJ1-1; 12 bases map to TRBD1. CDR1 SGHTA and CDR2 FQGNSA come from the germline V gene. This CDR3 has 14 amino acids. Trimming took 4 bases from V and 8 from J; bases not matched to a gene: 5. The CDR3 sequence: CASSWGQGAWEAFF. The DNA for the CDR3 is TGTGCCAGCAGCTGGGGACAGGGGGCTTGGGAAGCTTTCTTT.